This note documents a single T cell receptor beta chain sequence. What it recognizes is unknown. Trimming cost V 3 bases and J 2 bases; bases outside gene matches: 15. Germline values: CDR1 SGDLS, CDR2 YYNGEE. The CDR3 extends over 19 amino acids. This entry belongs to a study of T cell responses to AZD1222 COVID-19 vaccine. Produced via immunoSEQ multiplex PCR; TCRdb's table is partial and in-frame only. Among some 150,000 clones listed, approximately 88% were seen once. Broader study findings: Repertoires were collected only later (after the peak T cell response had occurred). White British donors predominated, females outnumbered males, and clonal diversity was possibly underestimated.

The TCR comes from an adult in good health. The chain joins TRBV9 to TRBJ1-3; 9 bases map to TRBD1. The specimen was peripheral blood, collected on day 0 of AZD1222 vaccination. CDR3 sequence (DNA): TGTGCCAGCAGCGAAGAGCACCGGGACAGGGAGATGGCTGGAAACACCATATATTTT. Protein: CASSEEHRDREMAGNTIYF.